This T cell receptor (beta chain) was observed in a study of Ad26.COV2.S vaccination and SARS-CoV-2 variants. On the study more broadly: Sample donor was a member of the COV1001 Ad26.COV2.S trial arm. Ad26.COV2.S, an intramuscular injection, was given once or twice 56 days apart.

Per the germline V gene, CDR1 is MDHEN and CDR2 is SYDVKM. This CDR3 region has 15 residues. The J segment lost 5 bases and the V segment lost 7 bases, leaving 8 bases of the junction unmatched. Described treatment: some 19 received Ad26.COV2.S at low or high dose, single or two shots; roughly five received placebo; per-sample allocation not given. Sampling was performed 63 days after the first vaccine or placebo injection. Clones were sequenced by immunoSEQ multiplex PCR, and TCRdb holds only the in-frame ones, with some missing. The table shows hundreds of thousands of clones, with about 88% occurring only once.

This clonotype originated in a person between 18 and 59 years old who received the Ad26.COV2.S COVID-19 vaccine or a placebo. The chain couples TRBV28 to TRBJ2-3; 11 nucleotides align to TRBD2. Sequenced material: peripheral blood, taken in a trial of Ad26.COV2.S vaccine versus placebo. The chain's CDR3 is CASKYSGGAKDTQYF. The CDR3, as DNA: TGTGCCAGCAAATATAGCGGGGGGGCTAAAGATACGCAGTATTTT. Together with reference TRBV28 and TRBJ2-3, the CDR3 gives the full variable domain: DVKVTQSSRYLVKRTGEKVFLECVQDMDHENMFWYRQDPGLGLRLIYFSYDVKMKEKGDIPEGYSVSREKKERFSLILESASTNQTSMYLCASKYSGGAKDTQYFGPGTRLTVL.